The 32 T cell receptor beta chains reported below all come from one sample, sequenced in a study of low-dose radiotherapy and immunotherapy resistance in tumors. The authors amplified TCRs for about 20 PCR cycles with a constant-region primer and a V-primer adapter. TCRdb re-called the reads through MiXCR, storing one row per CDR3 protein. The data contain approximately 52,000 distinct CDR3 sequences, approximately 35% of them singletons. As for time point: after trial treatment. Treatment of the sample: LDRT plus nivolumab, ipilimumab, low-dose cyclophosphamide and aspirin (RACIN trial). Sequencing was performed on PBMCs, taken after low-dose radiotherapy plus immunotherapy. Receptors originate from a male donor with rectosigmoid adenocarcinoma.

This clonotype was seen ten or more times. The rearrangement uses TRBV4-3 and TRBJ2-1, with D perhaps TRBD2 (7 bases). In germline, CDR1 is LGHNA, CDR2 YSLEER. This CDR3 is built from 15 residues. V lost 3 bases and J lost 9, with 18 bases in between. CDR3 region: CASSQNGGGPVEQFF. The CDR3 DNA follows: TGCGCCAGCAGCCAGAATGGGGGGGGGCCGGTTGAGCAGTTCTTC.

This clonotype was seen a handful of times. The chain recombines TRBV6-2 or TRBV6-3 with TRBJ2-6, with TRBD1 identical over 7 bases. In germline, CDR1 is MNHEY, CDR2 SVGEGT. The CDR3 has 17 amino acids. The junction had 8 bases not matched to a gene; V was cut back by 2 bases and J by 4 bases. CDR3 DNA sequence: TGTGCCAGCAGTTACGCCACGACAGGGAGCGGGGCCAACGTCCTGACTTTC. Encoded protein: CASSYATTGSGANVLTF.

The gene calls are TRBV5-4 and TRBJ2-5; D assignment may be TRBD1 or TRBD2 (6 bases each). The germline CDR1 and CDR2 sequences are SGHNT and YYREEE (reference sequence). Trimming cost V 3 bases and J 5 bases, with 14 bases left between them. The CDR3 contains 14 residues. The CDR3 spells CASSWPGGGETQYF. The CDR3 DNA reads as TGTGCCAGCAGCTGGCCCGGGGGCGGTGAGACCCAGTACTTC.

This clonotype was seen more than once but under ten times. Only one base separates this from a far larger clonotype, so it likely reflects a read error. The chain links TRBV28 to TRBJ2-1, with D perhaps being TRBD1 or TRBD2 (5 bases each). The V gene lost 3 bases and the J gene lost 10 bases, with 16 bases spanning the gap. CDR1 MDHEN and CDR2 SYDVKM come from the germline V gene. CDR3 length: 14 residues. The CDR3 sequence is CASSLPGTGYEQFF. For the CDR3, the DNA is TGTGCCAGCAGTTTGCCGGGGACGGGCTACGAGCAGTTCTTC.

In this sample, this clonotype turned up many times. The gene calls are TRBV12-3 or TRBV12-4 and TRBJ2-7, with 11 nucleotides matching TRBD1. The CDR3 runs 16 residues. V lost 5 bases to trimming and J lost 3 bases; unmatched junction nucleotides: 9. CDR3: CASSPRSGTGGYEQYF. The DNA of the CDR3 is TGTGCCAGCAGTCCGAGATCCGGGACAGGGGGCTACGAGCAGTACTTC.

This clonotype has ten or more counts. The rearrangement links TRBV29-1 to TRBJ1-1; D is unresolved. The CDR3 has 11 amino acids. The germline V gene has CDR1 SQVTM and CDR2 ANQGSEA. With 4 bases removed from V and 7 bases from J, the gap between germline ends came to 10 bases. The CDR3 here is CSVAPGSEAFF. The CDR3 bases are TGCAGCGTTGCGCCCGGAAGTGAAGCTTTCTTT.

This clonotype came up a few times. The chain links TRBV11-2 to TRBJ2-3; a possible D gene is TRBD2 (7 bases). V lost 5 bases and J 5 bases, leaving 20 bases between the germline ends. The CDR3 has 16 residues. Germline V gives CDR1 SGHAT, CDR2 FQNNGV. CDR3 coding DNA: TGTGCCAGCAGCACCACTGGGGGGGGGCGCGTAGATACGCAGTATTTT. It encodes CASSTTGGGRVDTQYF.

This clonotype showed up many times. The V call is TRBV20-1, the J call TRBJ2-7; D gene unclear. The V end lost 0 bases, the J end lost 2 bases, and 11 bases lay between the germline ends. Germline loops: CDR1 DFQATT, CDR2 SNEGSKA (reference sequence). CDR3 length: 14 residues. The CDR3 bases are TGCAGTGCTAGAGATGTGAGTCCTACCTACGAGCAGTACTTC. Residues: CSARDVSPTYEQYF.

This clonotype was counted ten times or more. V is TRBV12-3 or TRBV12-4 and J is TRBJ1-1; tentatively, D is TRBD1 (5 bases). The V gene lost 1 base and the J gene lost 5 bases, with 8 bases spanning the gap. This CDR3 is 13 amino acids long. DNA of the CDR3: TGTGCCAGCAGTTTAGGAGGGGTTACTGAAGCTTTCTTT. This sequence encodes CASSLGGVTEAFF.

This clonotype was observed many times. The chain couples TRBV2 to TRBJ2-3; 7 bases are a match to TRBD2. V shed 8 bases and J 2 bases; nucleotides not matched to a gene: 7. This CDR3 is 14 amino acids long. Germline V lookup: CDR1 SNHLY, CDR2 FYNNEI. The CDR3, as DNA: TGTGCCAGCGTAGCGGGCCTATTCACAGATACGCAGTATTTT. Translating it yields CASVAGLFTDTQYF.

This clonotype was recorded many times. CDR3 sequence reads: CASSIMDPTDTQYF. The CDR3 DNA reads as TGTGCCAGTAGTATAATGGACCCCACAGATACGCAGTATTTT. The V call is TRBV19, the J call TRBJ2-3; D remains unclear. V lost 2 bases and J 2 bases, leaving 8 bases between the germline ends. Germline loops: CDR1 LNHDA, CDR2 SQIVND (reference sequence). There are 14 residues in the CDR3.

This chain joins TRBV13 and TRBJ2-7, with D unclear. Between the trimmed V and J ends, which lost 5 bases and 7 bases, there was a span of 21 bases. The germline V gene has CDR1 PRHDT and CDR2 FYEKMQ (reference sequence). This CDR3 region has 15 residues. The chain's CDR3 is CASSPNGKPTLEQYF. The CDR3 nucleotides are TGTGCCAGCAGCCCAAACGGAAAACCTACCCTGGAGCAGTACTTC. Based on the CDR3 plus reference TRBV13 and TRBJ2-7, the full variable domain is AAGVIQSPRHLIKEKRETATLKCYPIPRHDTVYWYQQGPGQDPQFLISFYEKMQSDKGSIPDRFSAQQFSDYHSELNMSSLELGDSALYFCASSPNGKPTLEQYFGPGTRLTVT.

This clonotype was counted a few times. The V and J genes are TRBV4-3 and TRBJ2-7; perhaps TRBD2 as D (6 bases). In germline, CDR1 is LGHNA, CDR2 YSLEER. With 0 bases removed from V and 3 bases from J, the gap between germline ends came to 12 bases. This CDR3 has 15 amino acids. As DNA, the CDR3 is TGCGCCAGCAGCCAAGAAGAGCGGGCCGGCTACGAGCAGTACTTC. This gives the protein CASSQEERAGYEQYF.

This chain joins TRBV5-1 and TRBJ2-1; 10 nucleotides match TRBD1. From germline, CDR1 is SGHRS and CDR2 YFSETQ. J lost 5 bases, V lost 4 bases, and 9 bases had no gene match. The CDR3 sequence is 16 residues long. CDR3 residues: CASSPRGQGNHNEQFF. CDR3 bases: TGCGCCAGCAGCCCCCGGGGACAGGGGAACCACAATGAGCAGTTCTTC.

This CDR3 reads CASSLEGSTNEKLFF. In nucleotides, the CDR3 is TGCGCCAGCAGCTTGGAGGGTTCAACTAATGAAAAACTGTTTTTT. This sequence joins TRBV5-1 and TRBJ1-4, with D hard to call. The V end lost 0 bases, the J end lost 0 bases, and 6 bases lay between the germline ends. The CDR3 extends over 15 amino acids. Germline-derived CDR1 and CDR2 are SGHRS and YFSETQ.

V is TRBV19 and J is TRBJ2-1, with TRBD2 identical over 9 bases. CDR1 is LNHDA and CDR2 is SQIVND in the germline V gene (reference sequence). The CDR3 runs 15 residues. Trimming removed 3 bases from V and 3 bases from J; junction bases left unmatched: 3. The CDR3 region is CASSISSGIYNEQFF. The CDR3 nucleotides read TGTGCCAGTAGTATTTCTAGCGGGATCTACAATGAGCAGTTCTTC.

This clonotype was recorded at least ten times. This chain connects TRBV29-1 to TRBJ2-7, with D unclear. The CDR3 loop spans 12 amino acids. Germline-derived CDR1 and CDR2 are SQVTM and ANQGSEA. Deletions cut 5 bases from V and 2 bases from J, with 10 bases between. CDR3 nucleotides: TGCAGCGTTAGGATCGTAACCTACGAGCAGTACTTC. Amino acids: CSVRIVTYEQYF.

Worth noting for this clonotype: Since a far larger clone is one base different, this is likely a read error. CDR3 DNA: TGTGCCAGCAGTAAGGACAGGGGCTATGATTCACCCCTCCACTTT. It yields the protein CASSKDRGYDSPLHF. V and J are TRBV26 and TRBJ1-6; TRBD1 is the table's D call, not checked against the DNA. TRBV26 has pseudogene status. This CDR3 region has 15 residues.

This clonotype was detected ten times or more. The chain employs TRBV4-2 and TRBJ2-1; D is undetermined. Germline V CDR1 and CDR2: LGHNA, YNFKEQ. The CDR3 extends over 12 amino acids. V was trimmed by 1 base and J by 7 bases, leaving 5 bases between them. Written as DNA, the CDR3 is TGTGCCAGCAGCCAAGTGGCTAATGAGCAGTTCTTC. It encodes CASSQVANEQFF.

The sample holds many counts of this clonotype. This rearrangement joins TRBV11-2 to TRBJ2-4; 7 bases are shared with TRBD2. This CDR3 comprises 15 residues. Germline CDR1 reads SGHAT; CDR2 reads FQNNGV. Germline trimming cut 1 base from V and 5 bases from J; bases unmatched to any gene: 5. CDR3 in DNA: TGTGCCAGCAGCTTAGCGGGGGGTGCTCAAAACATTCAGTACTTC. Translation gives CASSLAGGAQNIQYF. The full variable domain, completed using reference TRBV11-2 and TRBJ2-4, is EAGVAQSPRYKIIEKRQSVAFWCNPISGHATLYWYQQILGQGPKLLIQFQNNGVVDDSQLPKDRFSAERLKGVDSTLKIQPAKLEDSAVYLCASSLAGGAQNIQYFGAGTRLSVL.

About this clonotype itself: A far larger clone is a single base away, which makes a read error likely. The chain links TRBV7-8 to TRBJ2-2, with 8 positions matching TRBD2. V was pared by 6 bases and J by 5 bases, with 8 bases of the junction left unmatched. This CDR3 spans 15 amino acids. Germline V gives CDR1 SGHVS, CDR2 FQNEAQ. CDR3 coding DNA: TGTGCCAGCAGATTCAGGGGCGGGGGGACCGGGGAGCTGTTTTTT. This codes for CASRFRGGGTGELFF.

The chain has TRBV2 and TRBJ2-5; 9 bases fit TRBD2. V was pared by 10 bases and J by 4 bases, with 10 bases of the junction left unmatched. The CDR3 spans 14 residues. The germline V gene encodes CDR1 SNHLY and CDR2 FYNNEI. The CDR3 spells CATASGTSRETQYF. Written as DNA, the CDR3 is TGTGCCACCGCCTCAGGGACTAGCAGAGAGACCCAGTACTTC.

CDR3 protein: CASSPVTAGNYGYTF. CDR3 coding DNA: TGTGCCAGCTCACCCGTAACGGCCGGCAACTATGGCTACACCTTC. J is TRBJ1-2 and V is TRBV18; D gene ambiguous. The V gene lost 3 bases and the J gene lost 2 bases, with 13 bases spanning the gap. The V gene's germline CDR1 is KGHSH and CDR2 LQKENI. The CDR3 extends over 15 amino acids.

The rearrangement links TRBV6-5 to TRBJ1-1; D uncertain. In germline, CDR1 is MNHEY, CDR2 SVGAGI. V was pared by 6 bases and J by 6 bases, with 8 bases between. The CDR3 covers 11 residues. The CDR3 reads CASSHWPEAFF. The CDR3 DNA follows: TGTGCCAGCAGCCACTGGCCTGAAGCTTTCTTT.

Ten or more counts support this clonotype. The chain has TRBV15 and TRBJ2-5; D is possibly TRBD1 or TRBD2 (5 bases each). Germline V gene lookup returns CDR1 LNHNV and CDR2 YYDKDF (reference sequence). Trimming shortened V by 4 bases and J by 4 bases, and 16 bases separated the two germline ends. The CDR3 loop spans 15 amino acids. CDR3 sequence: CATSNHRDAIETQYF. The CDR3 DNA follows: TGTGCCACCAGCAACCACCGGGACGCCATAGAGACCCAGTACTTC.

This clonotype came up many times. The chain recombines TRBV3-1 with TRBJ1-2; D is ambiguous. The germline gives CDR1 LGHDT, CDR2 YNNKEL (reference sequence). The ends were cut back, 3 bases at V and 7 bases at J, with 9 bases in the middle. This CDR3 has 12 residues. CDR3 DNA sequence: TGTGCCAGCAGCCATATGGAACGTGGCTACACCTTC. It is translated as CASSHMERGYTF.

This clonotype was detected ten times or more. V is TRBV5-1 and J is TRBJ2-5; D call uncertain. V was trimmed by 2 bases and J by 2 bases, leaving 7 bases between them. CDR1 SGHRS and CDR2 YFSETQ come from the germline V gene. The CDR3 covers 13 residues. CDR3 nucleotides: TGCGCCAGCAGCTTCGCAGAGCAAGAGACCCAGTACTTC. It encodes CASSFAEQETQYF.

In its sample, this clonotype was seen many times. The V and J genes are TRBV3-1 and TRBJ1-5, with D perhaps matching TRBD1 (5 bases). The CDR3 is made up of 17 amino acids. V lost 3 bases to trimming and J lost 6 bases, with 21 bases between them. CDR1 LGHDT and CDR2 YNNKEL come from the germline V gene (reference sequence). Here the CDR3 reads CASSHWGNSGGGQPQHF. CDR3 DNA: TGTGCCAGCAGCCATTGGGGTAACTCCGGGGGAGGTCAGCCCCAGCATTTT.

This clonotype has only a few counts. The chain joins TRBV28 to TRBJ2-7; 8 nucleotides line up with TRBD1. This CDR3 is built from 15 residues. V was clipped by 6 bases and J by 3 bases; unmatched bases: 10. Germline CDR1 MDHEN, CDR2 SYDVKM. Here the CDR3 reads CASSQVQGAFYEQYF. In DNA form, the CDR3 reads TGTGCCAGCAGCCAGGTGCAGGGGGCATTCTACGAGCAGTACTTC.

The chain carries TRBV27 and TRBJ2-7; TRBD2 matches at 10 bases. Germline CDR1 MNHEY, CDR2 SMNVEV (reference sequence). CDR3 length: 15 residues. J gave up 3 bases and V 6 bases, and 8 bases lay outside the gene matches. Here the CDR3 reads CASRRPGLANYEQYF. The CDR3 DNA follows: TGTGCCAGCAGACGGCCGGGACTAGCGAACTACGAGCAGTACTTC.

Many counts were recorded for this clonotype. The J gene is TRBJ2-1, the V gene TRBV4-1; D is ambiguous. The V end lost 4 bases, the J end lost 0 bases, and 19 bases lay between the germline ends. The CDR3 is 18 amino acids. Germline V gives CDR1 MGHRA, CDR2 YSYEKL. The CDR3 spells CASSPVYRGVSSYNEQFF. In nucleotides, the CDR3 is TGCGCCAGCAGCCCGGTTTACCGCGGAGTGAGCTCCTACAATGAGCAGTTCTTC.

The V and J genes are TRBV5-8 and TRBJ1-2; the D gene is possibly TRBD1 (5 bases). The V gene's germline CDR1 is SGHTS and CDR2 YDEGEE. This CDR3 has 14 residues. With 0 bases removed from V and 5 bases from J, the gap between germline ends came to 11 bases. The CDR3 region is CASSLEGRSYGYTF. CDR3 DNA sequence: TGTGCCAGCAGCTTGGAGGGACGCAGTTATGGCTACACCTTC. The full variable domain, with the rest looked up from reference TRBV5-8 and TRBJ1-2, is EAGVTQSPTHLIKTRGQQATLRCSPISGHTSVYWYQQALGLGLQFLLWYDEGEERNRGNFPPRFSGRQFPNYSSELNVNALELEDSALYLCASSLEGRSYGYTFGSGTRLTVV.